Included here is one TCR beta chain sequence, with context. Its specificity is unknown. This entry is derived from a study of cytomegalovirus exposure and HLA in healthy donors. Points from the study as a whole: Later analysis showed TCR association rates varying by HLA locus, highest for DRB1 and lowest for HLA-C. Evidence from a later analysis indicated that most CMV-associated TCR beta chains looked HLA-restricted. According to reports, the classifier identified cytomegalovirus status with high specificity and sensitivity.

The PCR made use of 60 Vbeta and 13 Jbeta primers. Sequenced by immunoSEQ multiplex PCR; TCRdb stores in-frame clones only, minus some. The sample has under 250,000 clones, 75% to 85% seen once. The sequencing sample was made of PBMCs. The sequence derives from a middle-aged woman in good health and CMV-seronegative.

In nucleotides, the CDR3 is TGTGCCAGCAGCCCTTCACGGCAGTCTAGTGTTGGGCAGTTCTTC. It encodes CASSPSRQSSVGQFF. The genes are TRBV7-2 and TRBJ2-1; no definite D call. The CDR3 runs to 15 residues. CDR1 SGHTA and CDR2 FQGNSA come from the germline V gene. Trimming removed 5 bases at V and 12 bases at J, with 23 bases between.